This T cell receptor beta chain was obtained from a study of blood T cell repertoires in COVID-19 (TCRdb year 2020). Turning to the overall study: Collaborator samples came from the United States, Italy and Spain and covered acute and convalescent phases of COVID-19. The material from the prospective study consisted of cDNA or gDNA derived from T cells, B-cell-depleted T cells, or PBMCs. Deeply sampled blood TCRbeta repertoires from subjects exposed to, actively infected with, or recovered from COVID-19 were included in the dataset. The repertoires were made available in a free public database intended to serve as a resource for research on the immune response to SARS-CoV-2. The samples were drawn from the first 160 participants of the ongoing ImmuneRACE study and from some 1,300 subjects provided by 6 global collaborators. Sample metadata almost always included a de-identified subject ID, COVID-19 status, age in years and sex. Where available, HLA class I and class II types were obtained from metadata supplied by the sample provider rather than from assay-based typing. Results the study describes overall, beyond this receptor: How much clinical and demographic metadata was included differed by source and by participant, and the metadata was provided uncurated.

Of note for this clone: Its antigen remains unidentified. The sample holds no much larger clone one base away, and base qualities are not on file.

The immunoSEQ Assay, a bias-controlled multiplex PCR, was used to amplify TCRbeta CDR3 regions from genomic DNA. Per the source publication's procedure: The number of nucleated cells in each sample was estimated by amplification of reference gene primers within the assay. Sequence reads were collapsed and filtered to measure the absolute abundance of every unique TCRbeta CDR3 rearrangement. For each sample, productive Simpson clonality was calculated as the square root of Simpson's diversity index over productive rearrangements. Not all clones reach the TCRdb copy of this immuneACCESS table, which keeps in-frame sequences only. Checked studies attribute under half of the gap to unresolved V genes and leave the rest unexplained. That table gives V, J and clone size, and the DNA gave D and trimming. In all, the sample holds fewer than 100,000 clones, and about nine tenths of those were seen once. The ten largest clonotypes hold 4.5% to 5.5% of the sample.

Collaborating institutions collected whole blood in K2EDTA tubes following their own protocols. For TCRbeta analysis, collaborators shipped samples in one of three forms: frozen whole blood, isolated PBMCs, or DNA extracted from either of those sample types. The CDR3 spans 14 residues, from the cysteine through the phenylalanine. Only the CDR3 DNA is retained, 42 bases long and in frame from the first base. The chain couples TRBV21-1 to TRBJ2-1; the DNA was not compared with TRBD1, the D call given in the table. TRBV21-1 is a listed pseudogene. This clonotype originated in a woman at least 80 years old with acute or convalescent COVID-19. Sequencing input: peripheral blood. The CDR3 reads as follows: CAPPGWLQGYEQFF. Here is the DNA: TGTGCCCCCCCGGGTTGGTTGCAGGGTTATGAGCAGTTCTTC.